The TCR beta chain under discussion was sequenced for a study of cytomegalovirus exposure and HLA in healthy donors. PCR primers comprised 60 Vbeta and 13 Jbeta primers. Clones were sequenced by immunoSEQ multiplex PCR, and TCRdb holds only the in-frame ones, with some missing. The data hold some 130,000 clones, with around 63% observed a single time. Per the germline V gene, CDR1 is MNHNS and CDR2 is SASEGT. The CDR3 spans 15 residues. V shed 5 bases, J shed 3 bases, and the junction held 4 bases outside the gene matches. This clone showed up just a few times. The source is a human donor in good health. The material sequenced was PBMCs. The V and J genes are TRBV6-1 and TRBJ2-7; 13 bases match TRBD2. CDR3 protein: CASSPTSGRVYEQYF. The CDR3 nucleotides are TGTGCCAGCAGTCCCACTAGCGGGAGGGTCTACGAGCAGTACTTC.